The entry below gives a single TCR beta chain sequence along with its context. This PCR relied on a set of 60 Vbeta primers and 13 Jbeta primers. Measured with immunoSEQ multiplex PCR; TCRdb has only the in-frame clones, and not every one. The table lists approximately 80,000 clones, over 75% of them singletons. Germline V gives CDR1 LGHNA, CDR2 YNFKEQ. V trimming: 4 bases; J trimming: 3 bases; junction bases outside the gene matches: 5. The CDR3 runs to 16 residues. These data are taken from a study of cytomegalovirus exposure and HLA in healthy donors. In the study overall: An early release of data contained approximately 80 million unique TCRs, which came from HLA-typed donors.

Sequenced: PBMCs. This clonotype was sampled from a male donor in good health and CMV-seropositive. The chain links TRBV4-2 to TRBJ2-5; 13 nucleotides line up with TRBD2. The CDR3 bases are TGTGCCAGCAGCCCCAGGACTAGCGGGAGTGAAGAGACCCAGTACTTC. Its protein product is CASSPRTSGSEETQYF.